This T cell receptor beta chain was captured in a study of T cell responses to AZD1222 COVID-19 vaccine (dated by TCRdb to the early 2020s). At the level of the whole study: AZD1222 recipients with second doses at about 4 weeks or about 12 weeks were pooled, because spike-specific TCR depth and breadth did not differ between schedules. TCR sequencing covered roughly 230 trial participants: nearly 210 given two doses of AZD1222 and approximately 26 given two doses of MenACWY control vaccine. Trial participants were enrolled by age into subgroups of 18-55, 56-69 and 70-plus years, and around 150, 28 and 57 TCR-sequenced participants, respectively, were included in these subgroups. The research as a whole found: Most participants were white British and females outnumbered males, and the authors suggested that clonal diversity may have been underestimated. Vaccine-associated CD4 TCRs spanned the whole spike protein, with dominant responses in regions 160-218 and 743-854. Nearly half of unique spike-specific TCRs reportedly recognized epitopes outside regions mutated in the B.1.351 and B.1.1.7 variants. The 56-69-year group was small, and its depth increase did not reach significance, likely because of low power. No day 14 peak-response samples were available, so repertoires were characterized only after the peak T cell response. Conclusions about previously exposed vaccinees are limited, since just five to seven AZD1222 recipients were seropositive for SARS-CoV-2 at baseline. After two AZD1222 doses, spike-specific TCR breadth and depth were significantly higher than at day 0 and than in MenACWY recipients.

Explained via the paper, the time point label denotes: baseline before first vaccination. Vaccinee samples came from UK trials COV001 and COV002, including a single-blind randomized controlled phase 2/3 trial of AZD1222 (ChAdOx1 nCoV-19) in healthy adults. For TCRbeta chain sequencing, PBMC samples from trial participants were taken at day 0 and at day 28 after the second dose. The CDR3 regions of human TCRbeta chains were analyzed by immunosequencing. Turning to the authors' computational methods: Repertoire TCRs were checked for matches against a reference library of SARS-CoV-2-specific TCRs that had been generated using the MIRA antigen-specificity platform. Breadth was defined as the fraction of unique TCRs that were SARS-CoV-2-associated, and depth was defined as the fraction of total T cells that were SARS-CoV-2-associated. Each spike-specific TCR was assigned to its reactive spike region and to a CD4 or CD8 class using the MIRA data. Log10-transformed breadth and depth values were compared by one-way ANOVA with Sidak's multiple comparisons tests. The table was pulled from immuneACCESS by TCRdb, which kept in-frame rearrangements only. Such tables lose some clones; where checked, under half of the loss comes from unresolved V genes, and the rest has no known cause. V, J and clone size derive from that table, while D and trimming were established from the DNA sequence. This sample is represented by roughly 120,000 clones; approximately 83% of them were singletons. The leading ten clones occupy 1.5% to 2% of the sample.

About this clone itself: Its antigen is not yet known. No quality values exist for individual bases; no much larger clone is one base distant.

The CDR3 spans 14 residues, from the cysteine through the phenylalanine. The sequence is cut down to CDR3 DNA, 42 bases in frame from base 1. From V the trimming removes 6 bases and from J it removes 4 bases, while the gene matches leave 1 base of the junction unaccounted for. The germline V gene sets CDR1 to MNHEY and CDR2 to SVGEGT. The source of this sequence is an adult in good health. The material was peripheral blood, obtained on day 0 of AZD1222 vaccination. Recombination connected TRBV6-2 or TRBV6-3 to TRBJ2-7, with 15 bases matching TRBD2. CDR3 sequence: CASSGLAGGYEQYF. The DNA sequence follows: TGTGCCAGCAGCGGACTAGCGGGAGGGTACGAGCAGTACTTC.